Below, 9 T cell receptor beta chains from the same sample are listed, as sequenced in a study of cytotoxic CD8 clonotypes in ibrutinib-treated CLL. TCRdb's table, derived via immunoSEQ multiplex PCR, lists solely in-frame clones and lacks some. The sample has fewer than 90,000 clones, more than 70% seen once; the top ten hold about 5.6%. This specimen was PBMCs, taken before ibrutinib treatment. The source of these receptors is a human donor with chronic lymphocytic leukemia.

This sequence joins TRBV6-4 and TRBJ2-1; 10 bases map to TRBD2. Per the germline V gene, CDR1 is MRHNA and CDR2 is SNTAGT. Unmatched junction bases numbered 5, after V lost 5 bases and J lost 4 bases. CDR3 length: 15 amino acids. The CDR3 reads CASSRAGGAYNEQFF. The CDR3 DNA reads TGTGCCAGCAGTCGAGCGGGAGGGGCTTACAATGAGCAGTTCTTC.

This rearrangement joins TRBV5-4 to TRBJ1-2; tentatively, D is TRBD1 (5 bases). CDR1 SGHNT and CDR2 YYREEE come from the germline V gene (reference sequence). The CDR3 is 16 residues long. The V end lost 3 bases, the J end lost 3 bases, and 18 bases lay between the germline ends. The CDR3 loop is CASSSPITGFDYGYTF. In DNA, the CDR3 is TGTGCCAGCAGCTCACCTATTACAGGTTTTGACTATGGCTACACCTTC.

The chain couples TRBV5-1 to TRBJ2-7, with 7 bases fitting TRBD2. CDR3 size: 17 residues. The germline V gene has CDR1 SGHRS and CDR2 YFSETQ. V was pared by 0 bases and J by 4 bases, with 13 bases of the junction left unmatched. The chain's CDR3 is CASSLARGVAGVYEQYF. In DNA, the CDR3 is TGCGCCAGCAGCTTGGCCCGGGGGGTAGCGGGCGTATACGAGCAGTACTTC.

Only a few counts were recorded for this clone. V and J are TRBV29-1 and TRBJ1-1; D uncertain. CDR3 length: 12 residues. The V gene lost 4 bases and the J gene lost 2 bases, with 8 bases spanning the gap. The germline CDR1 and CDR2 sequences are SQVTM and ANQGSEA. The CDR3 DNA reads as TGCAGCGTTGGCCGGATTAACACTGAAGCTTTCTTT. This sequence encodes CSVGRINTEAFF.

The chain recombines TRBV27 with TRBJ2-7; D is perhaps TRBD1 (6 bases). The germline gives CDR1 MNHEY, CDR2 SMNVEV (reference sequence). The V and J ends lost 7 bases and 7 bases respectively, with 14 bases between them. The CDR3 contains 12 residues. For the CDR3, the DNA is TGTGCCAGCACCCAGGGGTCGGGGGAGCAGTACTTC. Protein: CASTQGSGEQYF.

The rearrangement uses TRBV6-1 and TRBJ1-5, with 7 bases that match TRBD1. The germline gives CDR1 MNHNS, CDR2 SASEGT. J was trimmed by 2 bases and V by 7 bases; bases with no gene match: 8. This CDR3 contains 15 residues. As DNA, the CDR3 is TGTGCCAGCACCAGACAGGGAGTCGGCAATCAGCCCCAGCATTTT. This gives the protein CASTRQGVGNQPQHF.

The chain links TRBV28 to TRBJ1-5; the D gene is possibly TRBD1 (6 bases). V lost 3 bases and J 7 bases, leaving 16 bases between the germline ends. The CDR3 has 15 residues. The germline V gene encodes CDR1 MDHEN and CDR2 SYDVKM. Here the CDR3 reads CASSFRGGTGQPQHF. The CDR3 DNA is TGTGCCAGCAGTTTCAGAGGGGGAACCGGACAGCCCCAGCATTTT.

This chain links TRBV5-1 with TRBJ2-5; D is tentatively TRBD1 or TRBD2 (5 bases each). CDR1 is SGHRS, CDR2 YFSETQ, per germline. CDR3 length equals 16 residues. The ends were cut back, 3 bases at V and 2 bases at J, with 17 bases in the middle. CDR3 DNA sequence: TGCGCCAGCAGCTCCGGGACGGAAGGATCTCAAGAGACCCAGTACTTC. It translates to CASSSGTEGSQETQYF.

This chain joins TRBV9 and TRBJ1-1; 7 bases are a match to TRBD1. Per the germline V gene, CDR1 is SGDLS and CDR2 is YYNGEE. This CDR3 is built from 14 residues. The trim removed 6 bases at V and 3 bases at J, leaving 8 bases unmatched. The CDR3 coding sequence is TGTGCCAGCAACAACAGGGGTATCGACACTGAAGCTTTCTTT. Protein: CASNNRGIDTEAFF. The full variable domain, rest sourced from reference TRBV9 and TRBJ1-1, is DSGVTQTPKHLITATGQRVTLRCSPRSGDLSVYWYQQSLDQGLQFLIQYYNGEERAKGNILERFSAQQFPDLHSELNLSSLELGDSALYFCASNNRGIDTEAFFGQGTRLTVV.